These 18 T cell receptor beta chains originate from one sample sequenced in a study of T cell changes during pregnancy in multiple sclerosis. Clones were sequenced by immunoSEQ multiplex PCR, and TCRdb holds only the in-frame ones, with some missing. The data hold around 100,000 clones, with about 90% observed a single time. Sequencing used peripheral blood, obtained after pregnancy. All receptors derive from a female donor with multiple sclerosis, enrolled in a pregnancy study.

This chain uses TRBV27 with TRBJ1-2; TRBD1 matches 8 bases. Germline V CDR1 and CDR2: MNHEY, SMNVEV (reference sequence). Trimming at V came to 5 bases and at J to 4 bases, leaving 12 bases not matched to a gene. The CDR3 spans 16 residues. Written as DNA, the CDR3 is TGTGCCAGCAGTATAGACAGGGGAATGAGTCTCTATGGCTACACCTTC. It specifies CASSIDRGMSLYGYTF.

The chain carries TRBV2 and TRBJ1-1; 7 bases are a match to TRBD1. With V trimmed by 6 bases and J by 11 bases, 15 bases remained unmatched. Germline loops: CDR1 SNHLY, CDR2 FYNNEI. The CDR3 is made up of 14 amino acids. The CDR3 sequence is CASSAGQLDLVAFF. For the CDR3, the DNA is TGTGCCAGCAGCGCGGGACAGTTAGATTTGGTGGCTTTCTTT.

The rearrangement joins TRBV27 to TRBJ2-1; 9 bases are a match to TRBD2. Germline lookup yields CDR1 MNHEY and CDR2 SMNVEV (reference sequence). This CDR3 has 15 amino acids. J was trimmed by 8 bases and V by 1 base; bases with no gene match: 6. This chain's CDR3 is CASSLLGGRVDEQFF. DNA for the CDR3: TGTGCCAGCAGTTTATTAGGCGGGAGGGTGGATGAGCAGTTCTTC.

A single count supports this clone. This chain uses TRBV19 with TRBJ2-3, with D possibly TRBD2 on 5 matching bases. The germline CDR1 and CDR2 sequences are LNHDA and SQIVND (reference sequence). CDR3 length: 15 amino acids. V was trimmed by 3 bases and J by 5 bases, leaving 15 bases between them. CDR3 amino acids: CASSIRVAKGDTQYF. The CDR3 DNA is TGTGCCAGTAGTATTAGGGTAGCGAAGGGAGATACGCAGTATTTT.

This clone appeared a single time. This chain connects TRBV28 to TRBJ1-2, with 7 bases fitting TRBD1. The V segment lost 1 base and the J segment 4 bases; nucleotides outside the gene matches: 6. CDR1 and CDR2 from the germline V gene are MDHEN and SYDVKM. This CDR3 region has 15 residues. CDR3 residues: CASSLFRGLGYGYTF. The CDR3 region has the DNA TGTGCCAGCAGTTTATTTAGGGGGCTCGGCTATGGCTACACCTTC.

The chain uses TRBV4-3 and TRBJ2-5; 11 positions match TRBD1. Germline-derived CDR1 and CDR2 are LGHNA and YSLEER. This CDR3 is built from 16 residues. Unmatched junction bases numbered 2, after V lost 1 base and J lost 1 base. CDR3 bases: TGCGCCAGCAGCCAAGCCGGGACAGGGGGCCAAGAGACCCAGTACTTC. It translates to CASSQAGTGGQETQYF.

The rearrangement joins TRBV18 to TRBJ2-7, with 9 bases lining up with TRBD1. This CDR3 contains 12 residues. The V gene's germline CDR1 is KGHSH and CDR2 LQKENI. V shed 2 bases, J shed 10 bases, and the junction held 3 bases outside the gene matches. The CDR3 loop reads CASSPGTGQQYF. The CDR3 DNA sequence: TGTGCCAGCTCACCAGGGACAGGGCAACAGTACTTC.

The chain combines TRBV2 with TRBJ2-7, with a possible D match to TRBD1 (5 bases). The germline V and J ends were trimmed by 7 bases and 0 bases, with 10 bases remaining between them. Germline values: CDR1 SNHLY, CDR2 FYNNEI. The CDR3 is 13 amino acids. Written as DNA, the CDR3 is TGTGCCAGCAAGTGGCAGGGCTCCTACGAGCAGTACTTC. Residues: CASKWQGSYEQYF.

The DNA for the CDR3 is TGTGCCAGTAGTCCATTCGCCTCCGGGACAGGGGCCTACAATGAGCAGTTCTTC. The encoded protein is CASSPFASGTGAYNEQFF. The V gene is TRBV19, the J gene TRBJ2-1, with 10 bases that match TRBD1. This CDR3 is built from 18 residues. V shed 5 bases and J 2 bases; nucleotides not matched to a gene: 12. Looked up from germline, CDR1 is LNHDA and CDR2 is SQIVND (reference sequence).

This rearrangement joins TRBV18 to TRBJ1-1, with 12 bases aligning to TRBD1. CDR3 length: 18 residues. The germline V gene encodes CDR1 KGHSH and CDR2 LQKENI. The junction had 8 bases not matched to a gene; V was cut back by 3 bases and J by 0 bases. This chain's CDR3 is CASSPPGQGARMNTEAFF. In DNA form, the CDR3 reads TGTGCCAGCTCACCCCCGGGACAGGGGGCGCGTATGAACACTGAAGCTTTCTTT.

The chain links TRBV28 to TRBJ1-2, with 7 positions matching TRBD1. Germline lookup yields CDR1 MDHEN and CDR2 SYDVKM. V shed 5 bases and J 5 bases; nucleotides not matched to a gene: 14. The CDR3 length is 16 residues. For the CDR3, the DNA is TGTGCCAGCAGTCCAGGGCGGAGGGGGCTCGGATATGGCTACACCTTC. As protein: CASSPGRRGLGYGYTF.

The chain links TRBV7-9 to TRBJ1-2; 7 positions match TRBD1. Germline V CDR1 and CDR2: SEHNR, FQNEAQ (reference sequence). The CDR3 totals 14 residues. After removal of 7 bases from V and 4 bases from J, the junction contained 9 bases not matched to a gene. The DNA of the CDR3 is TGTGCCAGCAACCGGGACAGCCTTACCTATGGCTACACCTTC. Translation gives CASNRDSLTYGYTF.

The chain recombines TRBV6-5 with TRBJ1-2; perhaps TRBD1 as D (5 bases). The V gene lost 4 bases and the J gene lost 4 bases, with 10 bases spanning the gap. Germline-derived CDR1 and CDR2 are MNHEY and SVGAGI. CDR3 length: 13 residues. The CDR3 nucleotides are TGTGCCAGCAGTTCAGGGTTTGTCTATGGCTACACCTTC. It is translated as CASSSGFVYGYTF.

As DNA, the CDR3 is TGTGCCAGCAACCTAGACAGGGGCCAGACCCAGTACTTC. Amino acid sequence: CASNLDRGQTQYF. V and J are TRBV6-1 and TRBJ2-5, with TRBD1 matching 8 bases. The CDR3 is 13 amino acids. V lost 7 bases, J lost 6 bases, and 7 bases stayed unmatched. In germline, CDR1 is MNHNS, CDR2 SASEGT.

The chain combines TRBV7-9 with TRBJ1-2; 7 bases align to TRBD1. The germline V gene encodes CDR1 SEHNR and CDR2 FQNEAQ (reference sequence). The CDR3 is 15 residues long. V shed 0 bases, J shed 6 bases, and the junction held 7 bases outside the gene matches. The CDR3 sequence: CASSLAGTEGDGYTF. The CDR3 DNA follows: TGTGCCAGCAGCTTAGCTGGGACAGAAGGGGATGGCTACACCTTC.

The V and J genes are TRBV29-1 and TRBJ2-5; TRBD1 might be the D (6 bases). Germline CDR1 reads SQVTM; CDR2 reads ANQGSEA. Deletions cut 1 base from V and 4 bases from J, with 7 bases between. This CDR3 contains 12 residues. The CDR3 DNA is TGCAGCGTTGAAGCAGGGGTAGAGACCCAGTACTTC. Translated, it gives CSVEAGVETQYF. The full variable domain, completed using reference TRBV29-1 and TRBJ2-5, is SAVISQKPSRDICQRGTSLTIQCQVDSQVTMMFWYRQQPGQSLTLIATANQGSEATYESGFVIDKFPISRPNLTFSTLTVSNMSPEDSSIYLCSVEAGVETQYFGPGTRLLVL.

The chain recombines TRBV19 with TRBJ2-3, with TRBD2 identical over 7 bases. J was trimmed by 2 bases and V by 9 bases; bases with no gene match: 14. The CDR3 has 16 amino acids. CDR1 is LNHDA, CDR2 SQIVND, per germline (reference sequence). The CDR3 DNA reads TGTGCCAGCTCCCGAGGGTGGCGGGAGAACACAGATACGCAGTATTTT. As protein: CASSRGWRENTDTQYF.

Comments on this clone: The germline gene is not matched at one end of the junction; a read error may be the cause. The chain is built from TRBV7-6 and TRBJ2-7; D unresolved. This CDR3 is 12 amino acids long. In germline, CDR1 is SGHVS, CDR2 FNYEAQ. CDR3 nucleotide sequence: TGTGCCAGCAGCTCCCTAGATGGAAAGGTTGACTTC. The encoded protein is CASSSLDGKVDF. The whole variable domain, remainder taken from reference TRBV7-6 and TRBJ2-7, is GAGVSQSPRYKVTKRGQDVALRCDPISGHVSLYWYRQALGQGPEFLTYFNYEAQQDKSGLPNDRFSAERPEGSISTLTIQRTEQRDSAMYRCASSSLDGKVDFGPGTRLTVT.